These 5 T cell receptor beta chains were sequenced from one sample in a study of shared clonotypes between healthy human individuals. Only in-frame clones appear in the TCRdb table, and some are missing; sequencing was by immunoSEQ multiplex PCR. The sample lists millions of clones, approximately 94% occurring once. Sequenced sample: naive CD4+ T cells sorted from blood. Subset in this sample: CD45RA+ positively selected. The receptors stem from a man between 18 and 29 years old in good health.

The rearrangement uses TRBV28 and TRBJ2-5, with unresolved D. The germline V gene encodes CDR1 MDHEN and CDR2 SYDVKM. V gave up 7 bases and J gave up 1 base, with 7 bases separating them. CDR3 length equals 12 residues. The CDR3: CASKPVQETQYF. CDR3 DNA: TGTGCCAGCAAACCAGTCCAAGAGACCCAGTACTTC.

The rearrangement links TRBV5-4 to TRBJ1-5; tentatively, D is TRBD1 (5 bases). Germline lookup yields CDR1 SGHNT and CDR2 YYREEE (reference sequence). V dropped 0 bases and J dropped 2 bases, with 6 bases sitting between them. The CDR3 covers 14 residues. The CDR3 DNA sequence: TGTGCCAGCAGCTTGGTGGGGGGCAATCAGCCCCAGCATTTT. Its translation: CASSLVGGNQPQHF.

This chain links TRBV6-1 with TRBJ1-1; D is ambiguous. V shed 8 bases and J shed 3 bases, with 7 bases lying between them. This CDR3 is 11 amino acids long. Germline-derived CDR1 and CDR2 are MNHNS and SASEGT. CDR3 region: CASFKDTEAFF. CDR3 DNA: TGTGCCAGCTTCAAGGACACTGAAGCTTTCTTT.

The rearrangement links TRBV5-6 to TRBJ1-1; unclear D gene. V lost 1 base to trimming and J lost 0 bases, with 4 bases between them. In germline, CDR1 is SGHDT, CDR2 YYEEEE. The CDR3 is 13 residues long. The CDR3 sequence: CASSLFMNTEAFF. DNA for the CDR3: TGTGCCAGCAGCTTGTTCATGAACACTGAAGCTTTCTTT.

This rearrangement joins TRBV30 to TRBJ1-2; 8 positions agree with TRBD1. CDR1 is GTSNPN, CDR2 SVGIG, per germline (reference sequence). J gave up 1 base and V 5 bases, and 3 bases lay outside the gene matches. CDR3 size: 13 residues. In nucleotides, the CDR3 is TGTGCCTGGGACAGGGGATATAACTATGGCTACACCTTC. This sequence encodes CAWDRGYNYGYTF.